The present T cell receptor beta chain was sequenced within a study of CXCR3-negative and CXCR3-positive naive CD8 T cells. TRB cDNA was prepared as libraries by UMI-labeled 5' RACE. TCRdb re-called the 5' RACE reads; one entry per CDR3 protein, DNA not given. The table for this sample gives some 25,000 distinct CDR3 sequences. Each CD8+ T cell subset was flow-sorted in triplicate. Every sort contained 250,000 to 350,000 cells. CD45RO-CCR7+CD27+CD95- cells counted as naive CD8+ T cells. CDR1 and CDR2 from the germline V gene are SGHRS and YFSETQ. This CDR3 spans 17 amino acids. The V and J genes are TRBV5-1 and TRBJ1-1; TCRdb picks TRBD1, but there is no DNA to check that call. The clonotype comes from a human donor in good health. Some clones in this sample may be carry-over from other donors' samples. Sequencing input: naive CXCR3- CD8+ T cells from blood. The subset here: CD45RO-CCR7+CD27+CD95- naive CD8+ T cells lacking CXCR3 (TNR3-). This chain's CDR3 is CASSLEVRASPNTEAFF.